The source of this T cell receptor beta chain is a study of PD-L1 blockade in urothelial cancer. For the study at large: Atezolizumab 1,200 mg was given intravenously every 3 weeks, starting 2014. Blood analysis took place 3 weeks (second dose) and 6 weeks after treatment start.

There were between 1 and 8 samples from each patient, taken pretreatment and on-treatment. Clones were sequenced by immunoSEQ multiplex PCR, and TCRdb holds only the in-frame ones, with some missing. This sample yields tens of thousands of clones, of which around 87% are seen a single time; under 6% belongs to the top ten. The sequence was obtained from a woman in her seventies with urothelial cancer. Source: PBMCs, taken around atezolizumab (anti-PD-L1) treatment.

CDR3 nucleotides: TGTGCCTGCTCCCCTGCCCCGGGACAAAAGAACACTGAAGCTTTCTTT. As protein: CACSPAPGQKNTEAFF. The chain combines TRBV30 with TRBJ1-1; a weak D match, TRBD1 (6 bases). Germline values: CDR1 GTSNPN, CDR2 SVGIG (reference sequence). CDR3 length: 16 residues. Trimming shortened V by 6 bases and J by 1 base, and 21 bases separated the two germline ends.